Listed below are T cell receptor beta chains from one sample, sequenced in a study of cytomegalovirus exposure and HLA in healthy donors. Data came from immunoSEQ multiplex PCR; TCRdb stores just in-frame clones and leaves some out. The sample includes nearly 200,000 clones, roughly 80% of them seen just once. The sequenced sample consisted of PBMCs. The receptors derive from a woman aged 25 to 39 in good health and CMV-seropositive. CDR3s include the opening cysteine and the closing phenylalanine or tryptophan. The D gene is left open where the match is weak. A clone size is listed for some rows: how often the clone was seen (once, few, many), or a class if it is expanded.

CDR3: CASSFAGANTGELFF
DNA: TGTGCCAGCAGTTTCGCAGGGGCGAACACCGGGGAGCTGTTTTTT
D: .
size: .
J: TRBJ2-2
V: TRBV28

CDR3: CASSPLQGTDTQYF
DNA: TGTGCCAGCTCACCACTGCAGGGCACAGATACGCAGTATTTT
D: .
size: once
J: TRBJ2-3
V: TRBV18

CDR3: CASRRTGGPKSYEQYF
DNA: TGTGCCAGCAGACGGACAGGGGGCCCGAAGTCCTACGAGCAGTACTTC
D: TRBD1
size: few
J: TRBJ2-7
V: TRBV7-2

CDR3: CSVGGGADNEKLFF
DNA: TGCAGCGTTGGGGGCGGGGCAGATAATGAAAAACTGTTTTTT
D: .
size: .
J: TRBJ1-4
V: TRBV29-1

CDR3: CASSSPVGQGAKNIQYF
DNA: TGTGCCAGCAGTTCCCCGGTGGGACAGGGGGCCAAAAACATTCAGTACTTC
D: TRBD1
size: .
J: TRBJ2-4
V: TRBV27

CDR3: CASSLASGNTYGYTF
DNA: TGTGCCAGCAGCTTGGCTTCCGGGAACACGTATGGCTACACCTTC
D: .
size: .
J: TRBJ1-2
V: TRBV5-5

CDR3: CASSGPFGSITGELFF
DNA: TGTGCCAGCAGTGGACCCTTCGGGTCTATAACCGGGGAGCTGTTTTTT
D: .
size: .
J: TRBJ2-2
V: TRBV6-1

CDR3: CASSLDRTGGTFF
DNA: TGCGCCAGCAGCTTGGACCGGACAGGAGGAACTTTCTTT
D: TRBD1
size: .
J: TRBJ1-1
V: TRBV5-1

CDR3: CASSRQGVSGGSSYEQYF
DNA: TGTGCCAGTAGTAGACAGGGGGTAAGCGGCGGTTCCTCCTACGAGCAGTACTTC
D: TRBD1
size: .
J: TRBJ2-7
V: TRBV19

CDR3: CASSQDRTSYEQYF
DNA: TGCGCCAGCAGCCAAGACAGAACCTCCTACGAGCAGTACTTC
D: .
size: .
J: TRBJ2-7
V: TRBV4-3